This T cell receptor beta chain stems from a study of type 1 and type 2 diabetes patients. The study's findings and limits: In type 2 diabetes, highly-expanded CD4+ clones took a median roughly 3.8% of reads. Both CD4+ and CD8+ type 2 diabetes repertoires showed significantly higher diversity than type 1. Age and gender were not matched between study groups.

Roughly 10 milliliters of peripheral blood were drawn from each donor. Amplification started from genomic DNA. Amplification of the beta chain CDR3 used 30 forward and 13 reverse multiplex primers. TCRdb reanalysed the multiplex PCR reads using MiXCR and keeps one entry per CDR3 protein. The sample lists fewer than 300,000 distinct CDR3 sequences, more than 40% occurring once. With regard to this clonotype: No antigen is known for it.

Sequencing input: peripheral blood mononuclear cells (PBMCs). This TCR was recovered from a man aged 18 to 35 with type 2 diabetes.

CDR3: CSAAPLAGGSEWKKFF. CDR3 coding DNA: TGCAGTGCCGCCCCCCTAGCGGGAGGGTCGGAATGGAAGAAGTTCTTC. The chain combines TRBV20-1 with TRBJ2-1; 12 bases line up with TRBD2. This CDR3 has 16 amino acids. Germline CDR1 is DFQATT and CDR2 is SNEGSKA (reference sequence). The V gene end was trimmed by 6 bases and the J gene end by 14 bases; junction bases not matched to a gene: 20.